This TCR beta chain appears in the sequencing data of a study of Graves' ophthalmopathy and Graves' hyperthyroidism. This clonotype was counted at least ten times. Amplified TCR beta CDR3 regions were obtained using RNA transcripts as template. RT-PCR was first run with HTBI primers, then multiplex PCR in a second round. MiXCR, applied by TCRdb to the multiplex PCR reads, yields one record per CDR3 protein. The sample contains 350,000 or so distinct CDR3 sequences, roughly 15% of which appear only once. Trimming removed 4 bases from V and 2 bases from J; junction bases left unmatched: 7. Per germline, CDR1 SGHTA and CDR2 FQGTGA. The CDR3 has 16 amino acids.

The chain has TRBV7-3 and TRBJ2-2; 7 positions agree with TRBD2. The sequencing sample was made of peripheral blood. The TCR was taken from an adult man with Graves' ophthalmopathy. For the CDR3, the DNA is TGTGCCAGCAGCTCCCCGGGGGGAATAAACACCGGGGAGCTGTTTTTT. Its protein product is CASSSPGGINTGELFF.